The sequence of this T cell receptor (beta chain) was determined in a study of cytotoxic CD8 clonotypes in ibrutinib-treated CLL. This clone was observed a few times. The antigen remains unidentified. Study-level results: Clonality rose at ibrutinib response and fell back toward baseline at progression. The clonality rise at ibrutinib response reflected private clonotype expansion.

Trimming stripped 7 bases from V and 5 bases from J, with 8 bases between. The CDR3 has 11 amino acids. CDR1 is MNHEY and CDR2 is SVGAGI in the germline V gene. The repertoire was sequenced with immunoSEQ multiplex PCR; TCRdb's copy has only in-frame clones and lacks some. This table holds about 84,000 clones, roughly 86% found once. The chain combines TRBV6-5 with TRBJ2-5; D gene ambiguous. The source of this sequence is a human donor with chronic lymphocytic leukemia. The sequencing used PBMCs, collected before ibrutinib treatment. CDR3 amino acids: CASNFGETQYF. The CDR3 region has the DNA TGTGCCAGCAATTTTGGGGAGACCCAGTACTTC.